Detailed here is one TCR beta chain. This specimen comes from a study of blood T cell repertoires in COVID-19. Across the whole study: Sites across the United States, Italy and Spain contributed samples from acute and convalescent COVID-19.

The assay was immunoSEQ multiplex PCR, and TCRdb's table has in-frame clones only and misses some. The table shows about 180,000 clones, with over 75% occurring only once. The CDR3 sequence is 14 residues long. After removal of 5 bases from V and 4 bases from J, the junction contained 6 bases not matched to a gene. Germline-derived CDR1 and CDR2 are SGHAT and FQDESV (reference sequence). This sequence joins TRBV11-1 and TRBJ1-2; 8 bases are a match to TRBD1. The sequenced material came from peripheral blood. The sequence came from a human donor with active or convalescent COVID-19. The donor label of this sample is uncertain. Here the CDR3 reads CASSPGQGSYGYTF. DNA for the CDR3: TGTGCCAGCAGCCCCGGACAGGGAAGCTATGGCTACACCTTC.